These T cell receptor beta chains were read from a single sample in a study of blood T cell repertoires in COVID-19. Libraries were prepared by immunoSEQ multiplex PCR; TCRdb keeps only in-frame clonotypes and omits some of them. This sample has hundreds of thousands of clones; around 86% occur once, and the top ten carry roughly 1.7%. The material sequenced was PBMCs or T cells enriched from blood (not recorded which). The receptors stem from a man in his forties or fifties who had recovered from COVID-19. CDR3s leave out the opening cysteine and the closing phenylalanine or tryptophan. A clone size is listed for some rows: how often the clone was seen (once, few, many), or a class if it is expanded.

CDR3aa: ASSLGLEPPYEQY
abundance: once
v_gene: TRBV5-8
j_gene: TRBJ2-7

CDR3aa: ASSLFRLGAYPHEQY
abundance: NA
v_gene: TRBV7-8
j_gene: TRBJ2-7

CDR3aa: ATSGSSGNTIY
abundance: NA
v_gene: TRBV24-1
j_gene: TRBJ1-3

CDR3aa: AISAVGDEQY
abundance: NA
v_gene: TRBV10-3
j_gene: TRBJ2-7

CDR3aa: AWKGQLPYEQY
abundance: NA
v_gene: TRBV30
j_gene: TRBJ2-7

CDR3aa: ASSRPANTGELF
abundance: NA
v_gene: TRBV18
j_gene: TRBJ2-2

CDR3aa: ASSLSSAGSGNTIY
abundance: NA
v_gene: TRBV5-1
j_gene: TRBJ1-3

CDR3aa: ASSPDRGHFATNEKLF
abundance: once
v_gene: TRBV7-2
j_gene: TRBJ1-4

CDR3aa: AISGQPGWHNNEQF
abundance: NA
v_gene: TRBV10-3
j_gene: TRBJ2-1

CDR3aa: ASSLDRDRGKETQY
abundance: NA
v_gene: TRBV7-2
j_gene: TRBJ2-5

CDR3aa: ASSADGGSNQPQH
abundance: NA
v_gene: TRBV27
j_gene: TRBJ1-5

CDR3aa: ATSRGLAGGETQY
abundance: NA
v_gene: TRBV15
j_gene: TRBJ2-5

CDR3aa: ASSERQYNSPLH
abundance: NA
v_gene: TRBV25-1
j_gene: TRBJ1-6

CDR3aa: ASSLEGGWNTEAF
abundance: NA
v_gene: TRBV7-9
j_gene: TRBJ1-1

CDR3aa: ASSISGDGLNTEAF
abundance: NA
v_gene: TRBV19
j_gene: TRBJ1-1

CDR3aa: ASRERGESGYEQY
abundance: NA
v_gene: TRBV6-5
j_gene: TRBJ2-7

CDR3aa: ASSHSRTGLSSNQPQH
abundance: NA
v_gene: TRBV18
j_gene: TRBJ1-5

CDR3aa: ASRREPNSYEQY
abundance: NA
v_gene: TRBV27
j_gene: TRBJ2-7

CDR3aa: ASSLAGGAYEQY
abundance: NA
v_gene: TRBV5-6
j_gene: TRBJ2-7

CDR3aa: ASSFDREDGYT
abundance: NA
v_gene: TRBV5-4
j_gene: TRBJ1-2

CDR3aa: ASSLGHPYEQY
abundance: NA
v_gene: TRBV11-2
j_gene: TRBJ2-7

CDR3aa: ASSLGQGVNQPQH
abundance: NA
v_gene: TRBV7-2
j_gene: TRBJ1-5

CDR3aa: AWTPLRAISYNEQF
abundance: NA
v_gene: TRBV30
j_gene: TRBJ2-1

CDR3aa: ASSIRGNTEAF
abundance: NA
v_gene: TRBV12-3/TRBV12-4
j_gene: TRBJ1-1

CDR3aa: ASSLVQGSYGYT
abundance: NA
v_gene: TRBV28
j_gene: TRBJ1-2